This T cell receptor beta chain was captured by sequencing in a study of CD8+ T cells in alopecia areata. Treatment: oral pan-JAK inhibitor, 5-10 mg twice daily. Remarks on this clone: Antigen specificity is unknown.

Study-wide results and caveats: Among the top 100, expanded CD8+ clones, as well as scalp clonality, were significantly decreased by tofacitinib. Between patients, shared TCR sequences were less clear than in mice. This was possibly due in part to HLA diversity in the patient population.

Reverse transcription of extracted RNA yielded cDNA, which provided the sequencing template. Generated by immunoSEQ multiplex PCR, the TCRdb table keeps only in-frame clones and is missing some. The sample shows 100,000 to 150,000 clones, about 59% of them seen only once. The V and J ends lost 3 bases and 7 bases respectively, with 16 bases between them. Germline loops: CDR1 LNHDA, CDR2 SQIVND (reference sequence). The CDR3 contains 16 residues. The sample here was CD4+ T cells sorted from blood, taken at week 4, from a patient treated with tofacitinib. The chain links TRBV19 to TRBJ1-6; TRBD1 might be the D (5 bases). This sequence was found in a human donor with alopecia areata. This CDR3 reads CASSIKGRPVNSPLHF. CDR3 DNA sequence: TGTGCCAGTAGTATCAAGGGGCGCCCTGTGAATTCACCCCTCCACTTT.